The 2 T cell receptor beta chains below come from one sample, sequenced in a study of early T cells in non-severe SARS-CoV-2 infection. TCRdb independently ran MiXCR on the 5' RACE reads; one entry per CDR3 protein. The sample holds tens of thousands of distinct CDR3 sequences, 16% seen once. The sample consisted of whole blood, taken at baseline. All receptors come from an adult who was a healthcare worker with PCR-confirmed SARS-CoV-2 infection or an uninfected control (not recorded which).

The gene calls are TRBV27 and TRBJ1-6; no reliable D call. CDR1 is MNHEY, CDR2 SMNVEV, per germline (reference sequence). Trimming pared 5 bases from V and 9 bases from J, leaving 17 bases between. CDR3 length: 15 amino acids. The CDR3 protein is CASSPRITTGSPLHF. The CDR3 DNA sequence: TGTGCCAGCAGTCCGCGTATCACCACGGGTTCACCCCTCCACTTT.

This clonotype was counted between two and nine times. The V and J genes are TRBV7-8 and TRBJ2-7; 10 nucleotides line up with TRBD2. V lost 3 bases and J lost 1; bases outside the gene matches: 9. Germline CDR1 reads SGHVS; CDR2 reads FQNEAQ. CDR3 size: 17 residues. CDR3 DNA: TGTGCCAGCAGCTTTCACACCAGCGGGAGGGAGTCCTACGAGCAGTACTTC. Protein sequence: CASSFHTSGRESYEQYF.